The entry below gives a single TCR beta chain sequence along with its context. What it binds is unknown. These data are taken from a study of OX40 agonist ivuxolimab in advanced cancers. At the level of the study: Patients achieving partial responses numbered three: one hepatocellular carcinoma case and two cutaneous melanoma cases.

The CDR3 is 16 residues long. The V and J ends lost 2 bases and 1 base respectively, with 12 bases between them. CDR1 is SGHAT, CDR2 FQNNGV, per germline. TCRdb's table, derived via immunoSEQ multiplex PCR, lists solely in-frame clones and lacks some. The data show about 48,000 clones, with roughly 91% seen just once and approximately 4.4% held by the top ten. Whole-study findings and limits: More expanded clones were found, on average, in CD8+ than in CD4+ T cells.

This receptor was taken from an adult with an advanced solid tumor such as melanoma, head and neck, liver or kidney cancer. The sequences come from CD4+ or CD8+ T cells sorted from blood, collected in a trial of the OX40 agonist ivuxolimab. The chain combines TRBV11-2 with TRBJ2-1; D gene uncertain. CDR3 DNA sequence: TGTGCCAGCAGCTTAACGGCAGCCCTATCCTACAATGAGCAGTTCTTC. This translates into CASSLTAALSYNEQFF.